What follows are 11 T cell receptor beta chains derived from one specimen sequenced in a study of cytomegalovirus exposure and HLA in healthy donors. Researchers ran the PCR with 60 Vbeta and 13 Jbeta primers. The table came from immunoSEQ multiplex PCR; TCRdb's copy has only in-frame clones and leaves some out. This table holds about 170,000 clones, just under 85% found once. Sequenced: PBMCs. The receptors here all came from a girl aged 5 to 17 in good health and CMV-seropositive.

This chain's CDR3 is CASSLFQGSTRTEAFF. The CDR3 nucleotides are TGTGCCAGCAGCTTATTCCAGGGTAGCACTCGCACTGAAGCTTTCTTT. The chain employs TRBV7-6 and TRBJ1-1, with a possible D match to TRBD1 (5 bases). Germline CDR1 and CDR2: SGHVS and FNYEAQ. This CDR3 contains 16 residues. V lost 2 bases and J 4 bases, leaving 17 bases between the germline ends. The whole variable domain, filled in from reference TRBV7-6 and TRBJ1-1, reads GAGVSQSPRYKVTKRGQDVALRCDPISGHVSLYWYRQALGQGPEFLTYFNYEAQQDKSGLPNDRFSAERPEGSISTLTIQRTEQRDSAMYRCASSLFQGSTRTEAFFGQGTRLTVV.

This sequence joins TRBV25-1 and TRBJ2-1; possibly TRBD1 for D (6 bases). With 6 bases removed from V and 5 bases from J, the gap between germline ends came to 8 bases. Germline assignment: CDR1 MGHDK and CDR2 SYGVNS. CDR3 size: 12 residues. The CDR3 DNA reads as TGTGCCAGCAGGAGGGACAACAATGAGCAGTTCTTC. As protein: CASRRDNNEQFF. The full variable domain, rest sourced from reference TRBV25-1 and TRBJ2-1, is EADIYQTPRYLVIGTGKKITLECSQTMGHDKMYWYQQDPGMELHLIHYSYGVNSTEKGDLSSESTVSRIRTEHFPLTLESARPSHTSQYLCASRRDNNEQFFGPGTRLTVL.

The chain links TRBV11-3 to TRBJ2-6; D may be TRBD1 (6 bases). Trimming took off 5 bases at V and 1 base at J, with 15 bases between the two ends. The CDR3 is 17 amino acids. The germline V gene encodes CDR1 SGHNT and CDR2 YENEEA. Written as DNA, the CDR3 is TGTGCCAGCAGCCCAGGGGTTCCCCTTTCTGGGGCCAACGTCCTGACTTTC. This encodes CASSPGVPLSGANVLTF.

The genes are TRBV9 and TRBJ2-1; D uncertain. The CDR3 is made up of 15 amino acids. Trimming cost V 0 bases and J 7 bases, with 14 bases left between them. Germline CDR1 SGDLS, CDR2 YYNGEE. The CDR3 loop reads CASSVAGGAGNEQFF. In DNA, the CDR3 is TGTGCCAGCAGCGTAGCTGGCGGAGCCGGGAATGAGCAGTTCTTC. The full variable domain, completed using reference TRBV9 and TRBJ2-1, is DSGVTQTPKHLITATGQRVTLRCSPRSGDLSVYWYQQSLDQGLQFLIQYYNGEERAKGNILERFSAQQFPDLHSELNLSSLELGDSALYFCASSVAGGAGNEQFFGPGTRLTVL.

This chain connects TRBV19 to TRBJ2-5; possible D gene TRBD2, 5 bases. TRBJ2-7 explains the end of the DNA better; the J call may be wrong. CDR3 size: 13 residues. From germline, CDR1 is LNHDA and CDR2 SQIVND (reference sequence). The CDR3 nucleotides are TGTGCCAGTAGTACCCCGAGGGCCTACGAGCAGTACTTC. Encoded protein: CASSTPRAYEQYF.

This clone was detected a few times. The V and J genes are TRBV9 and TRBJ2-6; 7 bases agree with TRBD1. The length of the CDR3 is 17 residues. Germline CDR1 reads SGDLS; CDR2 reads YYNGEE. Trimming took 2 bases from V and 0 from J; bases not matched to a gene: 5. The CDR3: CASSVRTGYSGANVLTF. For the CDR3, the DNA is TGTGCCAGCAGCGTGAGGACAGGTTACTCTGGGGCCAACGTCCTGACTTTC.

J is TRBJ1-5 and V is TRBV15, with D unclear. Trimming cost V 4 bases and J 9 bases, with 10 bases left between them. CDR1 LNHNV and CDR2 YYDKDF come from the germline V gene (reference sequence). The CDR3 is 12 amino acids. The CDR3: CATSTGNGPQHF. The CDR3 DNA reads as TGTGCCACCAGCACCGGGAACGGGCCCCAGCATTTT.

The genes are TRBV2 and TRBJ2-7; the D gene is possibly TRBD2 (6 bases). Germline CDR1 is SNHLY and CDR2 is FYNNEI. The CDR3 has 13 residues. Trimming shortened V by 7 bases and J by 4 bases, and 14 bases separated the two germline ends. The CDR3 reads CASTGVTGYEQYF. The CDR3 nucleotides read TGTGCCAGCACGGGGGTCACGGGTTACGAGCAGTACTTC.

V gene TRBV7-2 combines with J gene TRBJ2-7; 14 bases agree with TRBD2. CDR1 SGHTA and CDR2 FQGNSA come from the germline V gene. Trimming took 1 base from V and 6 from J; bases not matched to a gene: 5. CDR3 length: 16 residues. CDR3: CASSLGGTSGGREQYF. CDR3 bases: TGTGCCAGCAGCTTAGGCGGGACTAGCGGGGGACGCGAGCAGTACTTC.

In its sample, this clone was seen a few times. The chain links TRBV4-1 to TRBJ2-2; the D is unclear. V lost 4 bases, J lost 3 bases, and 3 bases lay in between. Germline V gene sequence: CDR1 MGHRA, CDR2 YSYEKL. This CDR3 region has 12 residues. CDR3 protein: CASSPDTGELFF. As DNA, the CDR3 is TGCGCCAGCAGCCCGGACACCGGGGAGCTGTTTTTT.

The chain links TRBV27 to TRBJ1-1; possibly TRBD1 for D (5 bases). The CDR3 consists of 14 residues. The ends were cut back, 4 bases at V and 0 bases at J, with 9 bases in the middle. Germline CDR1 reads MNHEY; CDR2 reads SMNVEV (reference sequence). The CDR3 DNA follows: TGTGCCAGCAGTTGGGGGGGGATGAACACTGAAGCTTTCTTT. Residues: CASSWGGMNTEAFF.